These 12 T cell receptor beta chains originate from one sample sequenced in a study of technical replicates of blood from a few donors. TCRdb's table, derived via immunoSEQ multiplex PCR, lists solely in-frame clones and lacks some. The table includes about 71,000 clones, over 85% detected once. The sample comprised T cells isolated from PBMCs. Receptor source: a human donor in good health.

J is TRBJ2-1 and V is TRBV5-6; no definite D call. V lost 3 bases and J 4 bases, leaving 2 bases between the germline ends. Germline V lookup: CDR1 SGHDT, CDR2 YYEEEE. This CDR3 spans 11 amino acids. In DNA, the CDR3 is TGTGCCAGCAGCTCTTACAATGAGCAGTTCTTC. Translation: CASSSYNEQFF.

The chain links TRBV7-8 to TRBJ2-1; TRBD2 matches 11 bases. V was clipped by 4 bases and J by 3 bases; unmatched bases: 2. CDR1 and CDR2 (germline): SGHVS, FQNEAQ. The CDR3 has 15 amino acids. The chain's CDR3 is CASSWGLAVYNEQFF. The CDR3 DNA reads as TGTGCCAGCAGCTGGGGACTAGCGGTCTACAATGAGCAGTTCTTC.

The genes are TRBV13 and TRBJ1-3; 7 bases map to TRBD1. In germline, CDR1 is PRHDT, CDR2 FYEKMQ (reference sequence). CDR3 size: 15 residues. V was pared by 2 bases and J by 4 bases, with 5 bases of the junction left unmatched. CDR3 coding DNA: TGTGCCAGCAGCTTACAGGAGACAGGGGGAAACACCATATATTTT. Its protein product is CASSLQETGGNTIYF.

V usage is TRBV10-3 and J usage is TRBJ2-5; TRBD1 aligns across 10 bases. CDR1 and CDR2 (germline): ENHRY, SYGVKD. The J segment lost 1 base and the V segment lost 10 bases, leaving 3 bases of the junction unmatched. This CDR3 region has 13 residues. CDR3 nucleotides: TGTGCCACTAGGACAGGGGGCCAAGAGACCCAGTACTTC. Its translation: CATRTGGQETQYF.

V and J are TRBV13 and TRBJ2-7, with 7 bases identical to TRBD2. CDR1 PRHDT and CDR2 FYEKMQ come from the germline V gene (reference sequence). After removal of 3 bases from V and 7 bases from J, the junction contained 9 bases not matched to a gene. The CDR3 consists of 14 residues. CDR3 DNA: TGTGCCAGCAGCTTCCCTGGGAGGGGTGATGAGCAGTACTTC. Protein sequence: CASSFPGRGDEQYF.

This clone appeared a few times. The CDR3 loop reads CASSLPGVGETQYF. CDR3 sequence (DNA): TGTGCCAGCAGCTTACCGGGTGTGGGAGAGACCCAGTACTTC. The rearrangement joins TRBV13 to TRBJ2-5; D ambiguous. Trimming pared 2 bases from V and 4 bases from J, leaving 11 bases between. Looked up from germline, CDR1 is PRHDT and CDR2 is FYEKMQ (reference sequence). CDR3 length: 14 amino acids.

With regard to this clone: One end of the junction does not line up with germline, which may come from a read error. The V and J genes are TRBV6-1 and TRBJ1-2; no definite D call. The CDR3 runs 8 residues. The V gene's germline CDR1 is MNHNS and CDR2 SASEGT. CDR3: CASKSDYF. CDR3 DNA: TGTGCCAGCAAAAGTGACTACTTC.

The CDR3 loop is CASSVEAFPTYEQYF. The CDR3, as DNA: TGTGCCAGCAGCGTAGAAGCGTTTCCCACCTACGAGCAGTACTTC. The chain recombines TRBV9 with TRBJ2-7, with D uncertain. Germline lookup yields CDR1 SGDLS and CDR2 YYNGEE. This CDR3 is built from 15 residues. V lost 0 bases to trimming and J lost 2 bases, with 12 bases between them.

CDR3 sequence (DNA): TGCGCCAGCAGCTTGAGGACAGGGAGCACCGGGGAGCTGTTTTTT. Protein product: CASSLRTGSTGELFF. V gene TRBV5-1 combines with J gene TRBJ2-2, with 8 bases matching TRBD1. V gave up 1 base and J gave up 4 bases; unmatched junction bases: 3. The germline gives CDR1 SGHRS, CDR2 YFSETQ. CDR3 length: 15 amino acids.

The chain combines TRBV15 with TRBJ1-2, with D possibly matching TRBD1 (5 bases). The ends were cut back, 0 bases at V and 7 bases at J, with 15 bases in the middle. Germline-derived CDR1 and CDR2 are LNHNV and YYDKDF (reference sequence). This CDR3 comprises 15 residues. The CDR3 loop is CATSRDNSGGSGYTF. The CDR3 DNA sequence: TGTGCCACCAGCAGAGATAATTCGGGGGGTAGTGGCTACACCTTC.

The V and J genes are TRBV14 and TRBJ1-4; 10 bases agree with TRBD1. The V segment lost 4 bases and the J segment 2 bases; nucleotides outside the gene matches: 7. Per the germline V gene, CDR1 is SGHDN and CDR2 is FVKESK. The CDR3 is made up of 17 amino acids. As DNA, the CDR3 is TGTGCCAGCAGCCCTCTGACAGGGGGCTTGACTAATGAAAAACTGTTTTTT. Protein sequence: CASSPLTGGLTNEKLFF.

The rearrangement joins TRBV5-4 to TRBJ1-5; D is possibly TRBD1 (5 bases). CDR1 SGHNT and CDR2 YYREEE come from the germline V gene (reference sequence). V was trimmed by 1 base and J by 7 bases, leaving 9 bases between them. The CDR3 sequence is 13 residues long. In DNA form, the CDR3 reads TGTGCCAGCAGCTTGTCAGGGAACCAGCCCCAGCATTTT. Its protein is CASSLSGNQPQHF.